A selection of T cell receptor beta chains follows, all from one sample in a study of T cell repertoires in cytomegalovirus infection. These receptors have no identified antigens. A single record per CDR3 protein comes from TCRdb applying MiXCR to the reads. Here the sample spans hundreds of thousands of distinct CDR3 sequences, around 31% being singletons. The sample in question was cultured PBMCs, obtained from culture after CMV antigen stimulation. The receptors stem from a human donor in good health (CMV status not recorded). Some clones in this sample may be carry-over from other donors' samples. Each CDR3 is given with its conserved first and last residue. D genes are given only for firm matches. Part of the rows lack a size; the others show once, few, many or a class for expanded clones.

D gene: -; V gene: TRBV6-2/TRBV6-3; J gene: TRBJ1-4; clone size: -; CDR3 DNA: TGTGCCAGCAGAAACTTGGGGGTCGGCGAAAAACTGTTTTTT; CDR3 protein: CASRNLGVGEKLFF
D gene: TRBD1; V gene: TRBV20-1; J gene: TRBJ1-2; clone size: -; CDR3 DNA: TGCAGTGCTAGTCGGGACAGGGATAACTATGGCTACACCTTC; CDR3 protein: CSASRDRDNYGYTF
D gene: TRBD1; V gene: TRBV20-1; J gene: TRBJ2-3; clone size: -; CDR3 DNA: TGCAGTGCCGTTTCCCAGGGGGACACAGATACGCAGTATTTT; CDR3 protein: CSAVSQGDTDTQYF
D gene: TRBD1; V gene: TRBV12-3/TRBV12-4; J gene: TRBJ1-5; clone size: few; CDR3 DNA: TGTGCCAGCAGCCTGGACAGGTTGAAGGCCCAGCATTTT; CDR3 protein: CASSLDRLKAQHF
D gene: -; V gene: TRBV7-9; J gene: TRBJ1-5; clone size: few; CDR3 DNA: TGTGCCAGCAGCTTAGGGGGGGAGCAGCCCCAGCATTTT; CDR3 protein: CASSLGGEQPQHF
D gene: -; V gene: TRBV6-1; J gene: TRBJ2-2; clone size: few; CDR3 DNA: TGTGCCAGCAGCGAAGTCACCGGGGAGCTGTTTTTT; CDR3 protein: CASSEVTGELFF
D gene: -; V gene: TRBV3-1; J gene: TRBJ2-1; clone size: few; CDR3 DNA: TGTGCCAGCAGCCAAAGGGAGGTCATCTACAATGAGCAGTTCTTC; CDR3 protein: CASSQREVIYNEQFF
D gene: -; V gene: TRBV7-9; J gene: TRBJ2-3; clone size: few; CDR3 DNA: TGTGCCAGCAGCTTCCGAGCGTCTAGCACAGATACGCAGTATTTT; CDR3 protein: CASSFRASSTDTQYF
D gene: -; V gene: TRBV2; J gene: TRBJ1-2; clone size: -; CDR3 DNA: TGTGCCAGCAGCTCCGACAGGAGCTATGGCTACACCTTC; CDR3 protein: CASSSDRSYGYTF
D gene: TRBD1; V gene: TRBV7-9; J gene: TRBJ2-3; clone size: few; CDR3 DNA: TGTGCCAGCAGCTCCGGGACAGGGGGTAGGGACACAGATACGCAGTATTTT; CDR3 protein: CASSSGTGGRDTDTQYF
D gene: TRBD1; V gene: TRBV27; J gene: TRBJ2-2; clone size: -; CDR3 DNA: TGTGCCAGCAGTCTTCGTAGCGGACAGGGGGCGACCGGGGAGCTGTTTTTT; CDR3 protein: CASSLRSGQGATGELFF
D gene: -; V gene: TRBV7-6; J gene: TRBJ2-5; clone size: few; CDR3 DNA: TGTGCCAGCAGCATAGACAGTGCGAAAAAGACCCAGTACTTC; CDR3 protein: CASSIDSAKKTQYF
D gene: TRBD2; V gene: TRBV20-1; J gene: TRBJ2-5; clone size: -; CDR3 DNA: TGCAGTGCCCAGGGACTAGCGGGAAGGCAAGAGACCCAGTACTTC; CDR3 protein: CSAQGLAGRQETQYF
D gene: -; V gene: TRBV19; J gene: TRBJ2-5; clone size: -; CDR3 DNA: TGTGCCAGTAAAAGGAGTCCCGGGGAAGAGACCCAGTACTTC; CDR3 protein: CASKRSPGEETQYF
D gene: TRBD1; V gene: TRBV7-2; J gene: TRBJ2-5; clone size: many; CDR3 DNA: TGTGCCAGCAGCACCCCGGACAGGGCGGAGACCCAGTACTTC; CDR3 protein: CASSTPDRAETQYF
D gene: -; V gene: TRBV2; J gene: TRBJ1-6; clone size: -; CDR3 DNA: TGTGCCAGCAGTGCTGGGACCCCCCCTCATTCACCCCTCCACTTT; CDR3 protein: CASSAGTPPHSPLHF
D gene: TRBD2; V gene: TRBV12-3/TRBV12-4; J gene: TRBJ2-1; clone size: -; CDR3 DNA: TGTGCCAGCAGTTCTGGGGACCAGACTAGCGGGGGCGTCAACAATGAGCAGTTCTTC; CDR3 protein: CASSSGDQTSGGVNNEQFF
D gene: -; V gene: TRBV2; J gene: TRBJ1-3; clone size: -; CDR3 DNA: TGTGCCAGCATGGGGAGCTCTGGAAACACCATATATTTT; CDR3 protein: CASMGSSGNTIYF
D gene: -; V gene: TRBV19; J gene: TRBJ1-6; clone size: -; CDR3 DNA: TGTGCCAGTAGCAGTCGTAATTCACCCCTCCACTTT; CDR3 protein: CASSSRNSPLHF
D gene: -; V gene: TRBV12-3/TRBV12-4; J gene: TRBJ1-4; clone size: few; CDR3 DNA: TGTGCCAGCAGTTTAGCGGACAGCCTTAATGAAAAACTGTTTTTT; CDR3 protein: CASSLADSLNEKLFF
D gene: -; V gene: TRBV29-1; J gene: TRBJ1-2; clone size: -; CDR3 DNA: TGCAGCGTTATCACTGACCTAGGGGACTATGGCTACACCTTC; CDR3 protein: CSVITDLGDYGYTF
D gene: -; V gene: TRBV12-3/TRBV12-4; J gene: TRBJ2-1; clone size: -; CDR3 DNA: TGTGCCAGCAGTTTCTCCAACCAGAATGAGCAGTTCTTC; CDR3 protein: CASSFSNQNEQFF
D gene: -; V gene: TRBV11-2; J gene: TRBJ1-6; clone size: few; CDR3 DNA: TGTGCCAGCAGCTTGGGTTTGTCCTATAATTCACCCCTCCACTTT; CDR3 protein: CASSLGLSYNSPLHF
D gene: TRBD2; V gene: TRBV7-8; J gene: TRBJ2-5; clone size: many; CDR3 DNA: TGTGCCAGCAGCTTGACTAGCGGGGGAGGAGAGACCCAGTACTTC; CDR3 protein: CASSLTSGGGETQYF
D gene: -; V gene: TRBV6-5; J gene: TRBJ2-7; clone size: -; CDR3 DNA: TGTGCCAGCAGTACACGGACGAGTAGCGGTGGAAGGACGTCATCCTACGAGCAGTACTTC; CDR3 protein: CASSTRTSSGGRTSSYEQYF
D gene: -; V gene: TRBV7-9; J gene: TRBJ2-1; clone size: -; CDR3 DNA: TGTGCCAGCAGCTTAGGTTGGACAGGGCGGGGGAATGAGCAGTTCTTC; CDR3 protein: CASSLGWTGRGNEQFF
D gene: -; V gene: TRBV5-1; J gene: TRBJ2-3; clone size: -; CDR3 DNA: TGCGCCAGCAGCTTAGGAGGGACAGCGGATGCCTATACGCAGTATTTT; CDR3 protein: CASSLGGTADAYTQYF
D gene: -; V gene: TRBV28; J gene: TRBJ1-5; clone size: few; CDR3 DNA: TGTGCCAGCGGGGGAGGGAGCAATCAGCCCCAGCATTTT; CDR3 protein: CASGGGSNQPQHF
D gene: -; V gene: TRBV6-8; J gene: TRBJ2-2; clone size: -; CDR3 DNA: TGTGCCAGCAGTTACTCGGCTACTCCTAACACCGGGGAGCTGTTTTTT; CDR3 protein: CASSYSATPNTGELFF
D gene: -; V gene: TRBV6-2/TRBV6-3; J gene: TRBJ2-3; clone size: -; CDR3 DNA: TGTGCCAGCAGTTACGAGGGAAAGGGAGATACGCAGTATTTT; CDR3 protein: CASSYEGKGDTQYF
D gene: TRBD2; V gene: TRBV11-1; J gene: TRBJ2-3; clone size: once; CDR3 DNA: TGTGCCAGCAGCTCCGATCAAGCGGGGAGGGATGATACGCAGTATTTT; CDR3 protein: CASSSDQAGRDDTQYF
D gene: TRBD1; V gene: TRBV4-2; J gene: TRBJ2-5; clone size: few; CDR3 DNA: TGTGCCAGCAGCCGGGGGACAGGGGTTGAGGAGACCCAGTACTTC; CDR3 protein: CASSRGTGVEETQYF
D gene: -; V gene: TRBV2; J gene: TRBJ1-1; clone size: -; CDR3 DNA: TGTGCCAGCAGGGATACAGCTGCTTTCTTT; CDR3 protein: CASRDTAAFF
D gene: -; V gene: TRBV2; J gene: TRBJ1-4; clone size: -; CDR3 DNA: TGTGCCAGCAGTGGAAGCCCGGGGGAAAAACTGTTTTTT; CDR3 protein: CASSGSPGEKLFF
D gene: -; V gene: TRBV20-1; J gene: TRBJ2-3; clone size: -; CDR3 DNA: TGCAGTGCTAGAGCGAGGACTGGGTGGGATACGCAGTATTTT; CDR3 protein: CSARARTGWDTQYF
D gene: -; V gene: TRBV4-1; J gene: TRBJ2-5; clone size: -; CDR3 DNA: TGCGCCAGCAGCCATCCCGGGACCCAAAGGAAGACCCAGTACTTC; CDR3 protein: CASSHPGTQRKTQYF
D gene: -; V gene: TRBV6-2/TRBV6-3; J gene: TRBJ2-7; clone size: -; CDR3 DNA: TGTGCCAGCAGTTACTCGAGGGACGGCTCCTACGAGCAGTACTTC; CDR3 protein: CASSYSRDGSYEQYF
D gene: -; V gene: TRBV14; J gene: TRBJ2-7; clone size: few; CDR3 DNA: TGTGCCAGCGGTGGCAGCTGGGGGTCCTACGAGCAGTACTTC; CDR3 protein: CASGGSWGSYEQYF
D gene: -; V gene: TRBV20-1; J gene: TRBJ1-4; clone size: -; CDR3 DNA: TGCAGTGCTAGCGAGCAGGGTTCAAGCGAAAAACTGTTTTTT; CDR3 protein: CSASEQGSSEKLFF
D gene: -; V gene: TRBV20-1; J gene: TRBJ1-1; clone size: -; CDR3 DNA: TGCAGTGCTAGAGTTGGGGGGAACACTGAAGCTTTCTTT; CDR3 protein: CSARVGGNTEAFF
D gene: TRBD1; V gene: TRBV6-1; J gene: TRBJ2-6; clone size: -; CDR3 DNA: TGTGCCAGCAGTTACGGACAGGGGGGATCTGGGGCCAACGTCCTGACTTTC; CDR3 protein: CASSYGQGGSGANVLTF